This is a list of T cell receptor beta chains from one sample in a study of T cells expressing NK-cell markers. TCRdb re-called the 5' RACE reads; one entry per CDR3 protein, DNA not given. The sample yields 450,000 to 600,000 distinct CDR3 sequences, of which the top ten take up around 3.3%. Sequenced material: blood T cells: a sorted CD56 or NKG2C T cell subset, CD4+ or CD8+ T cells, or bulk PBMC T cells (not recorded which). These receptors were obtained from a young man in good health. CDR3s include the opening cysteine and the closing phenylalanine or tryptophan.

V gene	J gene	CDR3 protein
TRBV7-2	TRBJ2-3	CASSTSPRGSDTQYF
TRBV7-9	TRBJ2-5	CASNPGQGGKTQYF
TRBV20-1	TRBJ1-5	CSARERQNSNQPQHF
TRBV20-1	TRBJ2-1	CSARDGTSGTGNEQFF
TRBV20-1	TRBJ2-3	CSARALAGVRTDTQYF
TRBV7-9	TRBJ2-1	CASSLPQGSGYNEQFF
TRBV9	TRBJ2-5	CASSVGGLAGLQETQYF
TRBV24-1	TRBJ2-1	CATSHLNVGRGINEQFF
TRBV21-1	TRBJ2-7	CASSKAGLVGGKVYEQYF
TRBV10-3	TRBJ2-3	CAISESASGTVADTQYF
TRBV7-9	TRBJ2-5	CASSLYGAEQETQYF
TRBV24-1	TRBJ2-1	CATRPGPSILYEQFF
TRBV9	TRBJ2-1	CASSVDGGSYNEQFF
TRBV20-1	TRBJ2-3	CSASPPSDYTDTQYF
TRBV24-1	TRBJ2-3	CATSGISGTSGRSFPDTQYF
TRBV7-2	TRBJ2-1	CASSLSAREYGEQFF
TRBV28	TRBJ2-2	CASSPDRFGTGELFF
TRBV6-5	TRBJ1-1	CAGNWGGNTEAFF
TRBV7-2	TRBJ1-5	CASSEAGRDQPQHF
TRBV29-1	TRBJ2-6	CSVEENRGFWVNVLTF
TRBV6-5	TRBJ2-1	CASGAYNEQFF
TRBV5-5	TRBJ2-1	CASSPEDSNEQFF